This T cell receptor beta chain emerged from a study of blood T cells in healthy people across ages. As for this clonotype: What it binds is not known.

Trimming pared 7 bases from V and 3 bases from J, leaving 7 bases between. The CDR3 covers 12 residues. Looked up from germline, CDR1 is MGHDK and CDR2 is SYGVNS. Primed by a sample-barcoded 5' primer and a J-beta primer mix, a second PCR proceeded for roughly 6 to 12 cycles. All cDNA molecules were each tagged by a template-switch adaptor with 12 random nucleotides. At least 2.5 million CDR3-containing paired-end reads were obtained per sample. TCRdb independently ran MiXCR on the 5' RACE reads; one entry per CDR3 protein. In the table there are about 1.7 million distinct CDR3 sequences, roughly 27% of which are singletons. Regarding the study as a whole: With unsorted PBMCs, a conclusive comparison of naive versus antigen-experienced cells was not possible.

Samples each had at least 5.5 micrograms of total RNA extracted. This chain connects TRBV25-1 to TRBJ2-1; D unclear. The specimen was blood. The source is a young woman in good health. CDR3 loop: CASKAGYNEQFF. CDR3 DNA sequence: TGTGCCAGCAAGGCCGGCTACAATGAGCAGTTCTTC.